The source of this T cell receptor beta chain is a study of blood T cell repertoires in COVID-19. Across the whole study: Researchers got acute and convalescent COVID-19 samples from the United States, Italy and Spain. PBMCs, B-cell-depleted T cells, or T cells provided the cDNA or gDNA that made up the material.

Patients of the Seattle cohort, enrolled during active infection, were followed longitudinally. Deletions cut 0 bases from V and 4 bases from J, with 7 bases between. Germline V CDR1 and CDR2: KGHSH, LQKENI. This CDR3 spans 14 amino acids. In the source study's methods: By means of reference gene primer amplification, nucleated cell counts were estimated. Data came from immunoSEQ multiplex PCR; TCRdb stores just in-frame clones and leaves some out. V and J calls and clone size are copied from that table; D and trimming were computed from the DNA. This sample has 250,000 to 350,000 clones, with 65% to 90% found just once.

The specimen was peripheral blood. The source is a woman in her 70s with COVID-19, enrolled during active disease. The gene calls are TRBV18 and TRBJ1-5; perhaps TRBD1 as D (6 bases). Written as DNA, the CDR3 is TGTGCCAGCTCACCACCGGGGGCAAATCAGCCCCAGCATTTT. It is translated as CASSPPGANQPQHF.